This T cell receptor (beta chain) appears in the sequencing data of a study of OX40 agonist ivuxolimab in advanced cancers. Repertoires were generated with immunoSEQ multiplex PCR, while TCRdb's copy carries only in-frame clones and drops some. Of around 110,000 clones in the sample, roughly 93% were seen once. The sequence derives from an adult with an advanced solid tumor such as melanoma, head and neck, liver or kidney cancer. Sequenced material: CD4+ or CD8+ T cells sorted from blood, taken in a trial of the OX40 agonist ivuxolimab.

This CDR3 is CASSLGGTRTDTQYF. The CDR3 nucleotides read TGTGCCAGCAGCTTAGGCGGGACCCGCACAGATACGCAGTATTTT. The rearrangement uses TRBV11-3 and TRBJ2-3; D might be TRBD2 (6 bases). The CDR3 extends over 15 amino acids. CDR1 is SGHNT and CDR2 is YENEEA in the germline V gene. V lost 1 base to trimming and J lost 1 base, with 9 bases between them.